One and the same sample provided the 5 T cell receptor beta chains below, sequenced in a study of type 1 and type 2 diabetes patients. Amplification started from genomic DNA. Multiplex PCR with 30 forward and 13 reverse primers amplified the TCR beta CDR3. TCRdb re-called the multiplex PCR reads through MiXCR, storing one row per CDR3 protein. The sample includes about 250,000 distinct CDR3 sequences, roughly 50% of them seen just once. The material sequenced was peripheral blood mononuclear cells (PBMCs). These receptors were collected from a man between 18 and 35 years old with type 2 diabetes.

This clonotype was counted between two and nine times. One end of the junction fails to match germline, which may point to a read error. This chain links TRBV5-1 with TRBJ2-7; TRBD1 is a possible D gene (5 bases). Germline CDR1 and CDR2: SGHRS and YFSETQ. This CDR3 region has 15 residues. CDR3 in amino acids: CASSRPQGTVSEQYF. CDR3 in DNA: TGTGCCAGCAGCCGACCCCAGGGTACGGTTAGCGAGCAGTACTTC. Full variable domain (outside the CDR3, taken from reference TRBV5-1 and TRBJ2-7): KAGVTQTPRYLIKTRGQQVTLSCSPISGHRSVSWYQQTPGQGLQFLFEYFSETQRNKGNFPGRFSGRQFSNSRSEMNVSTLELGDSALYLCASSRPQGTVSEQYFGPGTRLTVT.

This clonotype was observed many times. CDR3 nucleotide sequence: TGTGCCATCAGTGCGGCGGGAGGGCCTCGGGAGCTGTTTTTT. Its translation is CAISAAGGPRELFF. This sequence joins TRBV10-3 and TRBJ2-2; 9 bases map to TRBD2. CDR1 is ENHRY and CDR2 is SYGVKD in the germline V gene. There are 14 residues in the CDR3. The J segment lost 9 bases and the V segment lost 4 bases, leaving 6 bases of the junction unmatched.

The V call is TRBV20-1, the J call TRBJ2-7, with D uncertain. The CDR3 extends over 12 amino acids. Per the germline V gene, CDR1 is DFQATT and CDR2 is SNEGSKA (reference sequence). V was cut by 6 bases and J by 3 bases, with 12 bases left in between. The CDR3 reads CSAPLSGYEQYF. Here the CDR3 DNA reads TGCAGTGCACCCTTATCGGGCTACGAGCAGTACTTC.

The V gene is TRBV6-6, the J gene TRBJ1-4; 8 nucleotides line up with TRBD1. V shed 4 bases and J 1 base; nucleotides not matched to a gene: 14. CDR3 length: 19 residues. From germline, CDR1 is MNHNY and CDR2 SVGAGI (reference sequence). The CDR3 sequence is CASSSSLGTGGRTNEKLFF. DNA of the CDR3: TGTGCCAGCAGTTCCAGCTTAGGAACAGGGGGGAGAACTAATGAAAAACTGTTTTTT.

This sequence joins TRBV2 and TRBJ1-5; no clear D gene. Germline CDR1 reads SNHLY; CDR2 reads FYNNEI. There are 15 residues in the CDR3. Trimming removed 2 bases from V and 0 bases from J, with 8 bases in between. CDR3 in DNA: TGTGCCAGCAGTGAAAGTCTATATAGCAATCAGCCCCAGCATTTT. Its translation is CASSESLYSNQPQHF.